Listed below are T cell receptor beta chains from one sample, sequenced in a study of tumor-infiltrating lymphocytes in primary liver carcinoma. TCRdb independently ran MiXCR on the multiplex PCR reads; one entry per CDR3 protein. The repertoire includes about 320,000 distinct CDR3 sequences, nearly 60% of them detected once, and about 18% sits in the top ten. Material for sequencing was peripheral blood. These receptors were obtained from a woman younger than 45 with primary liver carcinoma and hepatitis B virus infection. Both conserved end residues are part of each CDR3. The order of the fields is clone size, J gene, V gene, CDR3 length, D gene, CDR3 DNA, CDR3 protein. D genes are given only for firm matches. Some rows have no size entry. The others give once, few or many, or a class for an expanded clone.

clone size: few; J gene: TRBJ1-5; V gene: TRBV28; CDR3 length: 12; D gene: .; CDR3 DNA: TGTGCCAGCAAAGCGTTAAACCAGCCCCAGCATTTT; CDR3 protein: CASKALNQPQHF
clone size: .; J gene: TRBJ2-3; V gene: TRBV11-2; CDR3 length: 14; D gene: .; CDR3 DNA: TGTGCCAGCAGCTTAGATGGTACGAGAGATACACAGTTTTTT; CDR3 protein: CASSLDGTRDTQFF
clone size: once; J gene: TRBJ2-7; V gene: TRBV12-3/TRBV12-4; CDR3 length: 11; D gene: .; CDR3 DNA: TGTGCCAACAGTTCTACCCACGAGCAGTACTTC; CDR3 protein: CANSSTHEQYF
clone size: .; J gene: TRBJ2-2; V gene: TRBV11-1; CDR3 length: 16; D gene: .; CDR3 DNA: TGTGCCAGCTGCCTACTGGGCACAGGCTGGGCCGGGGAGCTGTTTTTT; CDR3 protein: CASCLLGTGWAGELFF
clone size: .; J gene: TRBJ2-1; V gene: TRBV6-2/TRBV6-3; CDR3 length: 14; D gene: TRBD2; CDR3 DNA: TGTGCCAGCAGATTGACTAGCGGGGGAAATGAGCAGTTCTTC; CDR3 protein: CASRLTSGGNEQFF
clone size: many; J gene: TRBJ2-1; V gene: TRBV6-6; CDR3 length: 15; D gene: TRBD2; CDR3 DNA: TGTGCCAGCAGTTACGGGACTAGCGATTACAATGAGCAGTTCTTC; CDR3 protein: CASSYGTSDYNEQFF
clone size: many; J gene: TRBJ1-1; V gene: TRBV11-2; CDR3 length: 14; D gene: .; CDR3 DNA: TGTGCCAGCAGCTTTCGGGGGGGGCTCACTGAAGCTTTCTTT; CDR3 protein: CASSFRGGLTEAFF
clone size: .; J gene: TRBJ2-1; V gene: TRBV11-2; CDR3 length: 14; D gene: TRBD2; CDR3 DNA: TGTGCCAGGAGCTTGAGTTCCCGCGGGAGGGCGGAGTTCTTC; CDR3 protein: CARSLSSRGRAEFF
clone size: .; J gene: TRBJ2-1; V gene: TRBV4-1; CDR3 length: 15; D gene: TRBD1; CDR3 DNA: TGCACCAGTAGCCAAAACAGGGGTTCAGGGAATGAGCAGTTCTTC; CDR3 protein: CTSSQNRGSGNEQFF
clone size: .; J gene: TRBJ2-5; V gene: TRBV5-6; CDR3 length: 12; D gene: .; CDR3 DNA: TGTGTCAGCAGCAGCCGCGACCCAACCCAGTACTTC; CDR3 protein: CVSSSRDPTQYF
clone size: .; J gene: TRBJ2-1; V gene: TRBV29-1; CDR3 length: 19; D gene: .; CDR3 DNA: TGCAGCATTGAAGATGGATCCCCTACAGGGTTCTTCAGCTACAATGAGCAGTTCTTC; CDR3 protein: CSIEDGSPTGFFSYNEQFF
clone size: many; J gene: TRBJ2-6; V gene: TRBV12-3/TRBV12-4; CDR3 length: 15; D gene: .; CDR3 DNA: TGTGCCAGCAGTTTGGCCTCCTCTGGGGCCAACGTCCTGACTTTC; CDR3 protein: CASSLASSGANVLTF
clone size: .; J gene: TRBJ2-7; V gene: TRBV11-2; CDR3 length: 17; D gene: .; CDR3 DNA: TGTGCCAGCAGCCCCAAGGTTGGCTGGCTTCCATCCTACGAGCAGTACTTC; CDR3 protein: CASSPKVGWLPSYEQYF
clone size: .; J gene: TRBJ2-2; V gene: TRBV6-2/TRBV6-3; CDR3 length: 16; D gene: .; CDR3 DNA: TGTGCCAGCAGTAAGAATTCGAGTCTTCTTGACAGGGAGCTGTTTTTT; CDR3 protein: CASSKNSSLLDRELFF
clone size: few; J gene: TRBJ2-1; V gene: TRBV4-2; CDR3 length: 13; D gene: .; CDR3 DNA: TGTGCCAGCAGCCAAGATAGTATGGATGAGCAGTTCTTC; CDR3 protein: CASSQDSMDEQFF
clone size: .; J gene: TRBJ2-7; V gene: TRBV29-1; CDR3 length: 15; D gene: TRBD1; CDR3 DNA: TGTGGCGTTGAATTAGGACAGGGGACCTCCTACGAGCAGTACTTC; CDR3 protein: CGVELGQGTSYEQYF
clone size: .; J gene: TRBJ2-1; V gene: TRBV29-1; CDR3 length: 9; D gene: .; CDR3 DNA: TGCAACGCGGAGGTTGAGCAGTCCTTC; CDR3 protein: CNAEVEQSF
clone size: .; J gene: TRBJ2-7; V gene: TRBV7-9; CDR3 length: 13; D gene: .; CDR3 DNA: TGTGCCAGCAGCCCAGGACAAACCTACGAGCAGTACTTC; CDR3 protein: CASSPGQTYEQYF